One and the same sample provided the 3 T cell receptor beta chains below, sequenced in a study of blood T cell repertoires in COVID-19. The table came from immunoSEQ multiplex PCR; TCRdb's copy has only in-frame clones and leaves some out. This table has roughly 150,000 clones, roughly 80% appearing once. Sequenced sample: peripheral blood. These receptors originate from a man aged 55 to 70 who had recovered from COVID-19.

Only a few counts were recorded for this clone. This chain links TRBV28 with TRBJ1-4, with D possibly matching TRBD1 (6 bases). The CDR3 is 14 amino acids. Between the trimmed V and J ends, which lost 5 bases and 13 bases, there was a span of 20 bases. Germline assignment: CDR1 MDHEN and CDR2 SYDVKM. CDR3 sequence: CASSGRTIRGGLFF. CDR3 nucleotide sequence: TGTGCCAGCAGTGGAAGGACGATTAGGGGGGGACTGTTTTTT.

For this clone: A much larger clone lies one base from this, so it may be a read error. The chain couples TRBV7-2 to TRBJ1-1, with D uncertain. CDR3 length: 13 residues. Trimming shortened V by 1 base and J by 1 base, and 4 bases separated the two germline ends. Germline V CDR1 and CDR2: SGHTA, FQGNSA. The CDR3 region is CASSLGQNTEAFF. The CDR3 DNA follows: TGTGCCAGCAGCTTAGGGCAGAACACTGAAGCTTTCTTT.

V usage is TRBV19 and J usage is TRBJ2-2; D is perhaps TRBD1 (5 bases). Germline V CDR1 and CDR2: LNHDA, SQIVND (reference sequence). This CDR3 is built from 15 residues. V was shortened by 6 bases and J by 4 bases, with 15 bases between the two germline ends. CDR3 in DNA: TGTGCCAGTAGATCCCTCGGACACTCCACCGGGGAGCTGTTTTTT. Its translation: CASRSLGHSTGELFF. Complete variable domain (other parts from reference TRBV19 and TRBJ2-2): DGGITQSPKYLFRKEGQNVTLSCEQNLNHDAMYWYRQDPGQGLRLIYYSQIVNDFQKGDIAEGYSVSREKKESFPLTVTSAQKNPTAFYLCASRSLGHSTGELFFGEGSRLTVL.